This T cell receptor (beta chain) derives from a study of T cells after yellow fever vaccination. The sample holds many counts of this clonotype. Its specificity is not known. General study findings and limits: After the booster, 95% to 98% of CD4 and more than 85% of CD8 primary-response clones were re-detected.

For TCR, cDNA came from 5'RACE template switching, which added a universal primer site and UMIs. MiXCR, applied by TCRdb to the 5' RACE reads, yields one record per CDR3 protein. Here the sample spans some 350,000 distinct CDR3 sequences, 4% being singletons. V was trimmed by 1 base and J by 0 bases, leaving 16 bases between them. CDR1 is SQVTM, CDR2 ANQGSEA, per germline. CDR3 length equals 17 residues. This sample comprised PBMCs, obtained 5 days after the yellow fever booster vaccination. The TCR sequence derives from a man between 18 and 35 years old who received the YFV17D yellow fever vaccine. The chain joins TRBV29-1 to TRBJ2-1; either TRBD1 or TRBD2 may supply D (5 bases each). The DNA of the CDR3 is TGCAGCGTTGAAGGCTATCTCGCGAGGGGCTCCTACAATGAGCAGTTCTTC. Translation gives CSVEGYLARGSYNEQFF.